These 21 T cell receptor beta chains share one sample of origin, sequenced in a study of cytomegalovirus exposure and HLA in healthy donors. Primers for the PCR totalled 60 Vbeta and 13 Jbeta. Only in-frame clones appear in the TCRdb table, and some are missing; sequencing was by immunoSEQ multiplex PCR. In total, the table holds 150,000 to 200,000 clones. The specimen sequenced was PBMCs. The receptors here all came from a woman aged 18-30 years in good health and CMV-seropositive.

The chain combines TRBV30 with TRBJ2-7; D might be TRBD2 (7 bases). The V gene's germline CDR1 is GTSNPN and CDR2 SVGIG (reference sequence). The V and J ends lost 3 bases and 3 bases respectively, with 15 bases between them. This CDR3 spans 14 amino acids. CDR3: CAWSPGGGLYEQYF. As DNA, the CDR3 is TGTGCCTGGAGCCCTGGGGGGGGCCTCTACGAGCAGTACTTC. Drawing the rest from reference TRBV30 and TRBJ2-7, the complete variable domain is SQTIHQWPATLVQPVGSPLSLECTVEGTSNPNLYWYRQAAGRGLQLLFYSVGIGQISSEVPQNLSASRPQDRQFILSSKKLLLSDSGFYLCAWSPGGGLYEQYFGPGTRLTVT.

The chain carries TRBV10-2 and TRBJ2-5; 7 positions match TRBD1. The tail of the sequence fits TRBJ2-7 better, so the J call may be wrong. CDR1 is WSHSY and CDR2 is SAAADI in the germline V gene. The CDR3 is made up of 11 amino acids. The CDR3 loop is CASRTGYEQYF. As DNA, the CDR3 is TGCGCCAGCAGGACAGGGTACGAGCAGTACTTC.

The CDR3 region has the DNA TGCGCCAGCAGCCAAGATAGGGGCCCAGGCAGGGCCGGGGAGCTGTTTTTT. Amino acid sequence: CASSQDRGPGRAGELFF. This rearrangement joins TRBV4-3 to TRBJ2-2, with a possible D match to TRBD1 (5 bases). This CDR3 is built from 17 residues. Trimming took off 0 bases at V and 6 bases at J, with 17 bases between the two ends. CDR1 LGHNA and CDR2 YSLEER come from the germline V gene.

This rearrangement joins TRBV11-2 to TRBJ2-3, with 7 nucleotides matching TRBD2. There are 15 residues in the CDR3. V was clipped by 5 bases and J by 0 bases; unmatched bases: 5. CDR1 and CDR2 (germline): SGHAT, FQNNGV. The CDR3 region is CASSPSGTSTDTQYF. In DNA, the CDR3 is TGTGCCAGCAGCCCAAGCGGGACCAGCACAGATACGCAGTATTTT.

This chain links TRBV5-1 with TRBJ2-5; possible D gene TRBD1, 5 bases. This CDR3 contains 13 residues. V dropped 2 bases and J dropped 5 bases, with 10 bases sitting between them. Germline V CDR1 and CDR2: SGHRS, YFSETQ. The CDR3 DNA sequence: TGCGCCAGCAGCTTAGGAAACAGGGAGACCCAGTACTTC. The encoded protein is CASSLGNRETQYF.

The rearrangement uses TRBV5-6 and TRBJ2-7, with 11 bases that match TRBD2. This CDR3 has 18 residues. From germline, CDR1 is SGHDT and CDR2 YYEEEE. Trimming at V came to 1 base and at J to 5 bases, leaving 14 bases not matched to a gene. The CDR3: CASSLKPSGRRRKNEQYF. DNA for the CDR3: TGTGCCAGCAGCTTGAAGCCTAGCGGGAGGAGGAGGAAGAACGAGCAGTACTTC.

The chain links TRBV19 to TRBJ1-2, with TRBD1 as a possible D gene (5 bases). CDR3 length: 12 amino acids. Germline CDR1 is LNHDA and CDR2 is SQIVND (reference sequence). Trimming removed 10 bases from V and 8 bases from J, with 17 bases in between. In DNA, the CDR3 is TGTGCCACTAAAAATCAGGGAGGAGGCTACACCTTC. It specifies CATKNQGGGYTF.

In regard to this clone: The same CDR3 arises from other DNA sequences in this sample as well. The V gene is TRBV2, the J gene TRBJ2-2; perhaps TRBD2 as D (5 bases). V shed 3 bases and J shed 3 bases, with 8 bases lying between them. Germline V CDR1 and CDR2: SNHLY, FYNNEI. The length of the CDR3 is 14 residues. CDR3 sequence reads: CASSDRGHTGELFF. In DNA, the CDR3 is TGTGCCAGCAGTGACAGAGGGCACACCGGGGAGCTGTTTTTT.

The rearrangement links TRBV5-4 to TRBJ2-1; D gene uncertain. Germline loops: CDR1 SGHNT, CDR2 YYREEE (reference sequence). Trimming stripped 1 base from V and 10 bases from J, with 12 bases between. The CDR3 spans 13 residues. This chain's CDR3 is CASSLPYSGEQFF. The DNA of the CDR3 is TGTGCCAGCAGCTTGCCCTACAGTGGCGAGCAGTTCTTC. Full variable domain (rest looked up from reference TRBV5-4 and TRBJ2-1): ETGVTQSPTHLIKTRGQQVTLRCSSQSGHNTVSWYQQALGQGPQFIFQYYREEENGRGNFPPRFSGLQFPNYSSELNVNALELDDSALYLCASSLPYSGEQFFGPGTRLTVL.

The chain couples TRBV4-3 to TRBJ1-6; perhaps TRBD1 as D (5 bases). The germline V gene encodes CDR1 LGHNA and CDR2 YSLEER. Between the trimmed V and J ends, which lost 0 bases and 10 bases, there was a span of 10 bases. The CDR3 loop spans 14 amino acids. CDR3 sequence (DNA): TGCGCCAGCAGCCAAGATGGGGGGATCTCACCCCTCCACTTT. Encoded protein: CASSQDGGISPLHF.

The rearrangement links TRBV6-1 to TRBJ1-4, with a weak D call TRBD1 (6 bases). This CDR3 contains 16 residues. V gave up 4 bases and J gave up 0 bases, with 12 bases separating them. Germline assignment: CDR1 MNHNS and CDR2 SASEGT. DNA of the CDR3: TGTGCCAGCAGTGTACGAGGGGACACAACTAATGAAAAACTGTTTTTT. Its translation: CASSVRGDTTNEKLFF.

The V and J genes are TRBV11-2 and TRBJ1-1; 9 bases align to TRBD1. J was trimmed by 4 bases and V by 0 bases; bases with no gene match: 9. The CDR3 sequence is 17 residues long. Per the germline V gene, CDR1 is SGHAT and CDR2 is FQNNGV. The CDR3 loop reads CASSLDLGTGRGTEAFF. The CDR3 nucleotides are TGTGCCAGCAGCTTAGATCTAGGGACAGGGAGAGGCACTGAAGCTTTCTTT.

This chain uses TRBV7-2 with TRBJ2-3; 12 nucleotides match TRBD2. V was pared by 2 bases and J by 5 bases, with 5 bases of the junction left unmatched. CDR3 length: 16 amino acids. The germline gives CDR1 SGHTA, CDR2 FQGNSA. DNA of the CDR3: TGTGCCAGCAGCTTACCTCTAGCGGGGGGGTTAGATACGCAGTATTTT. The encoded protein is CASSLPLAGGLDTQYF.

The rearrangement uses TRBV20-1 and TRBJ1-6; D perhaps matches TRBD1 (5 bases). Germline assignment: CDR1 DFQATT and CDR2 SNEGSKA (reference sequence). Deletions cut 8 bases from V and 9 bases from J, with 8 bases between. The CDR3 consists of 10 residues. In nucleotides, the CDR3 is TGCAGTCCAGACAGTTCACCCCTCCACTTT. It is translated as CSPDSSPLHF.

The CDR3 sequence: CASSGLSGGGSYNEQFF. CDR3 nucleotides: TGTGCCAGCAGCGGTCTCTCCGGCGGGGGATCCTACAATGAGCAGTTCTTC. V gene TRBV5-6 combines with J gene TRBJ2-1, with 7 bases fitting TRBD2. The germline V gene has CDR1 SGHDT and CDR2 YYEEEE. The CDR3 runs to 17 residues. The V segment lost 4 bases and the J segment 1 base; nucleotides outside the gene matches: 11.

The J gene is TRBJ1-5, the V gene TRBV7-8; D is undetermined. Germline-derived CDR1 and CDR2 are SGHVS and FQNEAQ. V lost 5 bases and J lost 6, with 11 bases in between. The CDR3 is 13 residues long. The DNA for the CDR3 is TGTGCCAGCAGCCAAGCCGCCGGTCAGCCCCAGCATTTT. Translated: CASSQAAGQPQHF.

J is TRBJ2-3 and V is TRBV7-3, with TRBD2 identical over 12 bases. Germline V CDR1 and CDR2: SGHTA, FQGTGA. V gave up 2 bases and J gave up 0 bases; unmatched junction bases: 3. The CDR3 has 17 residues. The CDR3 bases are TGTGCCAGCAGCTTACTAGCGGGGGGGCATAGCACAGATACGCAGTATTTT. Protein: CASSLLAGGHSTDTQYF. Full variable domain (rest looked up from reference TRBV7-3 and TRBJ2-3): GAGVSQTPSNKVTEKGKYVELRCDPISGHTALYWYRQSLGQGPEFLIYFQGTGAADDSGLPNDRFFAVRPEGSVSTLKIQRTERGDSAVYLCASSLLAGGHSTDTQYFGPGTRLTVL.

Concerning this clone: Other DNA sequences in this sample translate to the same CDR3. This chain connects TRBV6-5 to TRBJ1-2; D is unresolved. Germline CDR1 MNHEY, CDR2 SVGAGI. V dropped 4 bases and J dropped 4 bases, with 7 bases sitting between them. The length of the CDR3 is 12 residues. Written as DNA, the CDR3 is TGTGCCAGCAGTTCACCAGGCTATGGCTACACCTTC. It encodes CASSSPGYGYTF.

In DNA, the CDR3 is TGCGCCAGCAGCGGCGGGACTAGTGGTGGGGAGACCCAGTACTTC. Translating gives CASSGGTSGGETQYF. V is TRBV5-1 and J is TRBJ2-5; the match to TRBD2 covers 8 bases. V was clipped by 4 bases and J by 5 bases; unmatched bases: 10. The CDR3 has 15 residues. Germline V gene sequence: CDR1 SGHRS, CDR2 YFSETQ.

V gene TRBV2 combines with J gene TRBJ2-7; the D gene is possibly TRBD2 (6 bases). The CDR3 consists of 11 residues. Germline values: CDR1 SNHLY, CDR2 FYNNEI. V lost 3 bases and J 6 bases, leaving 6 bases between the germline ends. CDR3 DNA: TGTGCCAGCAGTGAGGGGGGCGAGCAGTACTTC. Translating gives CASSEGGEQYF.

DNA of the CDR3: TGTGCCACCAGCAGAGATAGGGGGTACTATGGCTACACCTTC. As protein: CATSRDRGYYGYTF. This rearrangement joins TRBV15 to TRBJ1-2, with D possibly being TRBD1 (6 bases). V dropped 0 bases and J dropped 3 bases, with 8 bases sitting between them. The CDR3 covers 14 residues. CDR1 and CDR2 (germline): LNHNV, YYDKDF (reference sequence).